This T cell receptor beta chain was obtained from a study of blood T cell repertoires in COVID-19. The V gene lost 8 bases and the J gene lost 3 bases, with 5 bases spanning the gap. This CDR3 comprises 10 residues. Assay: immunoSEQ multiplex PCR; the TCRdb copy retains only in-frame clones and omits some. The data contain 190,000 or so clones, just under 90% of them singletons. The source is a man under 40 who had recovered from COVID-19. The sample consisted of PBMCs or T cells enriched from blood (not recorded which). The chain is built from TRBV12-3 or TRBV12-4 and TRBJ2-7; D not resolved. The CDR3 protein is CASADYEQYF. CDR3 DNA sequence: TGTGCCAGCGCGGACTACGAGCAGTACTTC.